Described below is a single T cell receptor beta chain sequence and its context. This entry comes from a study of cytomegalovirus exposure and HLA in healthy donors. Germline assignment: CDR1 SNHLY and CDR2 FYNNEI. The V segment lost 6 bases and the J segment 2 bases; nucleotides outside the gene matches: 5. CDR3 size: 15 residues. Using immunoSEQ multiplex PCR, the repertoire was profiled, and TCRdb retains in-frame clones only, with some absent. The sample holds 150,000 to 250,000 clones, roughly three quarters seen once. This TCR was recovered from a woman in her 30s in good health and CMV-seronegative. Sequencing used PBMCs. The gene calls are TRBV2 and TRBJ2-5, with TRBD2 identical over 11 bases. CDR3 in amino acids: CASRRLAGTQETQYF. CDR3 nucleotide sequence: TGTGCCAGCAGGAGACTAGCGGGGACGCAAGAGACCCAGTACTTC.